The subject of this entry is one TCR beta chain. Its recognized antigen is unknown. No per-base quality is available; no much larger clone lies one base away. TCRbeta CDR3 regions were amplified from genomic DNA using the immunoSEQ Assay, a bias-controlled multiplex PCR. As for how the authors treated the data: Nucleated cell counts per sample were estimated from amplification of reference gene primers within the assay. Sequence reads were collapsed and filtered to measure the absolute abundance of every unique TCRbeta CDR3 rearrangement. For each sample, productive Simpson clonality was calculated by taking the square root of Simpson's diversity index across productive rearrangements. As stored in TCRdb, this immuneACCESS dataset retains in-frame rearrangements with V and J assigned. A fraction of the clones does not appear; measured against another copy, unresolved V genes explain less than half of the discrepancy, and the remainder lacks a known reason. Clone size and the V and J calls come from that table; the DNA yielded D and trimming. The sample yields some 70,000 clones; about four fifths were counted once. About 0.83% of the sample is held by the ten biggest clonotypes.

The entry originates in a study of blood T cell repertoires in COVID-19 (dated by TCRdb to 2018 to 2021). Background on the whole study: Collaborator samples came from the United States, Italy and Spain and covered acute and convalescent phases of COVID-19. The material from the prospective study consisted of cDNA or gDNA derived from T cells, B-cell-depleted T cells, or PBMCs. Deeply sampled blood TCRbeta repertoires from subjects exposed to, actively infected with, or recovered from COVID-19 were included in the dataset. A freely available public database, intended as a resource for researchers studying the immune response to SARS-CoV-2, is where the repertoires were released. The samples were drawn from two sources: the first 160 participants of the ongoing ImmuneRACE study, and approximately 1,300 subjects contributed by 6 global collaborators. The sample metadata nearly always contained a de-identified subject ID, COVID-19 status, age in years and sex. Where HLA class I and class II types were available, the types were taken from metadata supplied by the sample provider, not from assay-based typing.

The germline V gene (reference sequence) provides CDR1 LGHDT and CDR2 YNNKEL. The CDR3 holds 16 amino acids from the cysteine to the phenylalanine. Only the CDR3 DNA is retained, 48 bases long and in frame from the first base. V and J are trimmed by 0 bases and 9 bases, and the gene matches miss 11 bases of the junction. Overall study results and their limits: How much clinical and demographic metadata was included differed by source and by participant, and the metadata was provided uncurated.

The collaborating institutions used their own protocols to collect whole blood in K2EDTA tubes. Collaborator samples were shipped for TCRbeta analysis as frozen whole blood, isolated PBMCs, or DNA extracted from either sample type. The source of this sequence is a woman aged 65 to 85 with acute or convalescent COVID-19. The V gene is TRBV3-1 (or the pseudogene TRBV3-2) and the J gene is TRBJ2-1; TRBD2 lines up with 7 middle nucleotides. Specimen: peripheral blood. The DNA is as follows: TGTGCCAGCAGCCAAGAGCACGGGAGGCCCGCCGTTGAGCAGTTCTTC. Its coded protein is CASSQEHGRPAVEQFF.